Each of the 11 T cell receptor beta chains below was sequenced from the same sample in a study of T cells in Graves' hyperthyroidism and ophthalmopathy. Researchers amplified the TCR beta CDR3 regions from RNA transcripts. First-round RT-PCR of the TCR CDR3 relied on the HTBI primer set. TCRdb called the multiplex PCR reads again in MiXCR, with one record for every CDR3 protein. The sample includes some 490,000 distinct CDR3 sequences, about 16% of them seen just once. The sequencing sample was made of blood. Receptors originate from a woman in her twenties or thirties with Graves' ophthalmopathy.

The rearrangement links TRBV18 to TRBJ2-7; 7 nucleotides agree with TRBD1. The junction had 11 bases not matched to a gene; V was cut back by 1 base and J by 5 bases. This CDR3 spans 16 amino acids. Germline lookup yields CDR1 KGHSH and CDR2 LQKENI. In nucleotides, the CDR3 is TGTGCCAGCTCACCACAGACAGGGAGTGGTCTGGACGAGCAGTACTTC. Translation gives CASSPQTGSGLDEQYF.

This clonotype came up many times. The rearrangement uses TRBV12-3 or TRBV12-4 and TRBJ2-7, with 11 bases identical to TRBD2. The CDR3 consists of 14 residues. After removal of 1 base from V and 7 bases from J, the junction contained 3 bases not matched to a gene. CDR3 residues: CASSLEGLAVEQYF. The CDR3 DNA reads TGTGCCAGCAGTTTAGAGGGACTAGCGGTGGAGCAGTACTTC.

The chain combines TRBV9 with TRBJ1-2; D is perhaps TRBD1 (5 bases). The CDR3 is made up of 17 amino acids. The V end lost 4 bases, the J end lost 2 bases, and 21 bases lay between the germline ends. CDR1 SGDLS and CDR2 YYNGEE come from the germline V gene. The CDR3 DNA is TGTGCCAGCAGCCCTAGAGGGGCTGGGGAGACCAACTATGGCTACACCTTC. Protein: CASSPRGAGETNYGYTF.

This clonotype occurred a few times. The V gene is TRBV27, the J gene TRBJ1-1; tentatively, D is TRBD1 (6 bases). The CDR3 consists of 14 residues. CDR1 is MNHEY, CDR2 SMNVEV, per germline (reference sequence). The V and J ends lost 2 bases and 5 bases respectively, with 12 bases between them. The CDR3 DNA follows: TGTGCCAGCAGTTTAACCCGGACAGTAACTGAAGCTTTCTTT. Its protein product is CASSLTRTVTEAFF.

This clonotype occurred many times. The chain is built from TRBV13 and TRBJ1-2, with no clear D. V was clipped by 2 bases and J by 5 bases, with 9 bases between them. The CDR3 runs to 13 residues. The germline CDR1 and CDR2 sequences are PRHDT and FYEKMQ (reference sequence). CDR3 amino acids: CASSLFSRYGYTF. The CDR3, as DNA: TGTGCCAGCAGCTTATTTTCCCGGTATGGCTACACCTTC.

Written as DNA, the CDR3 is TGTGCCAGCAGCGTCCGACTAGCGGGAGGGGGAAATGAGCAGTTCTTC. It codes for CASSVRLAGGGNEQFF. The chain links TRBV7-2 to TRBJ2-1; 14 bases match TRBD2. This CDR3 contains 16 residues. The V gene's germline CDR1 is SGHTA and CDR2 FQGNSA. Unmatched junction bases numbered 7, after V lost 5 bases and J lost 7 bases.

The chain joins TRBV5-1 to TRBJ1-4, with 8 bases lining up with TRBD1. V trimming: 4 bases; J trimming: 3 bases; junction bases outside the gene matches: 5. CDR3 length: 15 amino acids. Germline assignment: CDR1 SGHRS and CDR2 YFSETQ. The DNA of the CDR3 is TGCGCCAGCAGCACGACAGGGGTGGCTAATGAAAAACTGTTTTTT. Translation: CASSTTGVANEKLFF.

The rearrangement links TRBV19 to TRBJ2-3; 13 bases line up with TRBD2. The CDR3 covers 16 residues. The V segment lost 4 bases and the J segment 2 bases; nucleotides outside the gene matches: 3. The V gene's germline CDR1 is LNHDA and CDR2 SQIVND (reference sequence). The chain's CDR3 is CASSTGLAGHTDTQYF. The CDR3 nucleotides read TGTGCCAGTAGTACGGGACTAGCGGGGCACACAGATACGCAGTATTTT. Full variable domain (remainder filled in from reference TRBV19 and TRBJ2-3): DGGITQSPKYLFRKEGQNVTLSCEQNLNHDAMYWYRQDPGQGLRLIYYSQIVNDFQKGDIAEGYSVSREKKESFPLTVTSAQKNPTAFYLCASSTGLAGHTDTQYFGPGTRLTVL.

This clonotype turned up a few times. CDR3 amino acids: CASSVRPTTGNTGNTIYF. The CDR3 DNA follows: TGTGCCAGCAGCGTACGACCTACGACAGGGAACACTGGAAACACCATATATTTT. V is TRBV9 and J is TRBJ1-3, with 7 positions matching TRBD1. Germline CDR1 SGDLS, CDR2 YYNGEE. Germline trimming cut 1 base from V and 2 bases from J; bases unmatched to any gene: 12. The CDR3 extends over 18 amino acids.

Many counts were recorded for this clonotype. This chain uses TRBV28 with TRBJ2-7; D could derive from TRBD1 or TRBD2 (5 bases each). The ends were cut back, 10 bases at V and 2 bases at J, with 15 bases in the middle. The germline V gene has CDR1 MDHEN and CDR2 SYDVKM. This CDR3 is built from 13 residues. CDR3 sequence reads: CAILGRFTYEQYF. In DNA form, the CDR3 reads TGTGCCATCTTGGGACGGTTCACCTACGAGCAGTACTTC.

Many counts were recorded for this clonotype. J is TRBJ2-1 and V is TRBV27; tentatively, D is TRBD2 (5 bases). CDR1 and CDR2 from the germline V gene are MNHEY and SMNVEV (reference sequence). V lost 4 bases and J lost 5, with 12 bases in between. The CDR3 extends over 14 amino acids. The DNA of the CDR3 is TGTGCCAGCAGTTGGTATCTAGCCGACAATGAGCAGTTCTTC. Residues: CASSWYLADNEQFF.